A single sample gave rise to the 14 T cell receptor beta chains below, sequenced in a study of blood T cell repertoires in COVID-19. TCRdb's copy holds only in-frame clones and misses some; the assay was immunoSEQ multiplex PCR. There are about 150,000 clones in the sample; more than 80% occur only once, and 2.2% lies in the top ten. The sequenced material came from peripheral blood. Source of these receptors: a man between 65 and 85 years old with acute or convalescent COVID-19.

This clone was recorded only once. The CDR3 DNA reads as TGTGCCAGCAGTTTAAATATGGGGGCCGAGCAGTACTTC. Its protein is CASSLNMGAEQYF. The chain recombines TRBV27 with TRBJ2-7, with a weak D call TRBD1 (6 bases). This CDR3 is 13 amino acids long. Germline lookup yields CDR1 MNHEY and CDR2 SMNVEV (reference sequence). The germline V and J ends were trimmed by 2 bases and 6 bases, with 11 bases remaining between them.

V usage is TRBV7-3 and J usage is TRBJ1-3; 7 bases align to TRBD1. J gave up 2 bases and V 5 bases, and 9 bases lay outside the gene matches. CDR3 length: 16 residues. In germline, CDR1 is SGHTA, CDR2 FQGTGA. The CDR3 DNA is TGTGCCAGCAGCCAAAGTCGACAGGGCACTGGAAACACCATATATTTT. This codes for CASSQSRQGTGNTIYF.

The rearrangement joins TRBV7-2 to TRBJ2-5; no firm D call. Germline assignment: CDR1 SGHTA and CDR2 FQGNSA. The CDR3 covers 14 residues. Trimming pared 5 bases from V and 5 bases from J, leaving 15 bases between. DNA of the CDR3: TGTGCCAGCAGCCCCAGTTATTTGGAGGAGACCCAGTACTTC. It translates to CASSPSYLEETQYF. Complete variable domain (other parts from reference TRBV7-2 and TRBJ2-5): GAGVSQSPSNKVTEKGKDVELRCDPISGHTALYWYRQSLGQGLEFLIYFQGNSAPDKSGLPSDRFSAERTGGSVSTLTIQRTQQEDSAVYLCASSPSYLEETQYFGPGTRLLVL.

The CDR3: CASNVRGNYEQYF. As DNA, the CDR3 is TGTGCCAGCAATGTGAGGGGGAACTACGAGCAGTACTTC. V usage is TRBV3-1 (or the pseudogene TRBV3-2) and J usage is TRBJ2-7, with D perhaps matching TRBD1 (6 bases). Trimming took off 7 bases at V and 3 bases at J, with 13 bases between the two ends. The V gene's germline CDR1 is LGHDT and CDR2 YNNKEL (reference sequence). CDR3 length: 13 residues.

CDR3 sequence: CASSRAGDFPQETQYF. The CDR3 DNA sequence: TGCGCCAGCAGCAGGGCGGGGGACTTTCCTCAAGAGACCCAGTACTTC. This chain uses TRBV5-1 with TRBJ2-5, with 7 bases lining up with TRBD2. The CDR3 is made up of 16 amino acids. The V segment lost 4 bases and the J segment 2 bases; nucleotides outside the gene matches: 11. Germline CDR1 is SGHRS and CDR2 is YFSETQ.

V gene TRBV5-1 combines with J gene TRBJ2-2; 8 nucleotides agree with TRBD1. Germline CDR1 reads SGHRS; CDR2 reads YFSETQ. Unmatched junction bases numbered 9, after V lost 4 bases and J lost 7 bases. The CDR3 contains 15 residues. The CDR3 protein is CASSAGQGSHGELFF. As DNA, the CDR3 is TGCGCCAGCAGCGCCGGACAGGGATCCCACGGGGAGCTGTTTTTT.

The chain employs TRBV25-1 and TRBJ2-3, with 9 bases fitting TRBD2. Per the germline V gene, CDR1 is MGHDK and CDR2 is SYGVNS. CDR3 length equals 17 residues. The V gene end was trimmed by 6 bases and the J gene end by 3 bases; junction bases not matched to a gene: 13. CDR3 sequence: CASSPRPSSGRTDTQYF. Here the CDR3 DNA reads TGTGCCAGCAGCCCACGGCCCAGTAGCGGGAGAACAGATACGCAGTATTTT. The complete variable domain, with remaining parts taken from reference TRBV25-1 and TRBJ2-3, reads EADIYQTPRYLVIGTGKKITLECSQTMGHDKMYWYQQDPGMELHLIHYSYGVNSTEKGDLSSESTVSRIRTEHFPLTLESARPSHTSQYLCASSPRPSSGRTDTQYFGPGTRLTVL.

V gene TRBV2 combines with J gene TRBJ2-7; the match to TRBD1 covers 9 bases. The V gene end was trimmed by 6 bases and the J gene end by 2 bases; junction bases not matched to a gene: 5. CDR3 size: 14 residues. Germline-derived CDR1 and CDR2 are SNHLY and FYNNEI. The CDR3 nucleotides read TGTGCCAGCAGAACACAGGGGGCCACCTACGAGCAGTACTTC. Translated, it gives CASRTQGATYEQYF. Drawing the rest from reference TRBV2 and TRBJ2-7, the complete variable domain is EPEVTQTPSHQVTQMGQEVILRCVPISNHLYFYWYRQILGQKVEFLVSFYNNEISEKSEIFDDQFSVERPDGSNFTLKIRSTKLEDSAMYFCASRTQGATYEQYFGPGTRLTVT.

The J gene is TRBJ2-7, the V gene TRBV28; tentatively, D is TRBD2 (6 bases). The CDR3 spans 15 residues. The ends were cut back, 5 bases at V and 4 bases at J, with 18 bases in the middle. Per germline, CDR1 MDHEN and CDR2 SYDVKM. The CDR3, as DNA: TGTGCCAGCAGTCCCCCGGCAGGGAGGAAGTACGAGCAGTACTTC. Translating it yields CASSPPAGRKYEQYF.

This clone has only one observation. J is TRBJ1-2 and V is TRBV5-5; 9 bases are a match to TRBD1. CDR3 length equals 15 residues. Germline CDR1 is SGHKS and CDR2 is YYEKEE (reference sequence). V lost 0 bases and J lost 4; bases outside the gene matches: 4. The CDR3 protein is CASSLDRGQGYGYTF. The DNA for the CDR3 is TGTGCCAGCAGCTTGGACAGGGGGCAGGGCTATGGCTACACCTTC. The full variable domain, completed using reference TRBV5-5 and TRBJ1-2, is DAGVTQSPTHLIKTRGQQVTLRCSPISGHKSVSWYQQVLGQGPQFIFQYYEKEERGRGNFPDRFSARQFPNYSSELNVNALLLGDSALYLCASSLDRGQGYGYTFGSGTRLTVV.

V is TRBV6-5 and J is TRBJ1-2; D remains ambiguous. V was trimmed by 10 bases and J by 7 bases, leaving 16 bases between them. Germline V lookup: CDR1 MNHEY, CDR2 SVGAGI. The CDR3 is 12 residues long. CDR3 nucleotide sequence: TGTGCCATCCCGGACTTGCTGGGTGGCTACACCTTC. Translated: CAIPDLLGGYTF.

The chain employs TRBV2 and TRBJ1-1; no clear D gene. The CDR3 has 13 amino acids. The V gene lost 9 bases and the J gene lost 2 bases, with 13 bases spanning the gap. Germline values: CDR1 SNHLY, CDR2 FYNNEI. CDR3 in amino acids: CASPGELNTEAFF. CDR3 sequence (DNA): TGTGCCAGTCCCGGGGAACTCAACACTGAAGCTTTCTTT.

CDR3 in amino acids: CASSPNWASETQYF. In DNA, the CDR3 is TGCGCCAGCAGCCCCAACTGGGCGTCGGAGACCCAGTACTTC. This chain joins TRBV5-1 and TRBJ2-5; no definite D call. CDR3 length equals 14 residues. The V end lost 4 bases, the J end lost 5 bases, and 15 bases lay between the germline ends. CDR1 and CDR2 (germline): SGHRS, YFSETQ.

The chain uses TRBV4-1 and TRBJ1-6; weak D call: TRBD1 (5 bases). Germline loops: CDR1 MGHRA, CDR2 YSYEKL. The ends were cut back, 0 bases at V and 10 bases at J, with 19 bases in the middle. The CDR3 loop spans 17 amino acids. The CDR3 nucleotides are TGCGCCAGCAGCCAAGAACCGGCAGGGAAAGTTGGGTCACCCCTCCACTTT. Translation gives CASSQEPAGKVGSPLHF.